These T cell receptor beta chains were read from a single sample in a study of HIV-infected patients and healthy controls. MiXCR, run by TCRdb on the 5' RACE reads, gives a single entry per CDR3 protein. The data show over 8,000 distinct CDR3 sequences, more than 9% seen once. Sequenced here: blood, sampled before antiretroviral therapy. These receptors all come from an adult with HIV infection. Both conserved end residues are part of each CDR3. The D gene is left open where the match is weak. Where a row states a size, it is once, few, many or the class of an expanded clone; other rows omit it.

TRBV20-1	.	TRBJ2-3	.	CSARGLKLTDTQYF	TGCAGTGCTAGAGGACTTAAGCTCACAGATACGCAGTATTTT
TRBV7-2	once	TRBJ2-4	.	CASSLEVVRGAKNIQYF	TGTGCCAGCAGCTTAGAGGTGGTGCGAGGGGCCAAAAACATTCAGTACTTC
TRBV12-3/TRBV12-4	many	TRBJ1-5	.	CASSLPGQPQHF	TGTGCCAGCAGTTTACCGGGGCAGCCCCAGCATTTT
TRBV7-2	many	TRBJ2-7	.	CASSFAGALSSYEQYF	TGTGCCAGCAGCTTTGCGGGGGCCCTGAGCTCCTACGAGCAGTACTTC
TRBV5-6	.	TRBJ2-7	TRBD1	CASSLGQGGDYEQYF	TGCGCCAGCAGCTTGGGACAGGGGGGAGACTACGAGCAGTACTTC
TRBV2	few	TRBJ1-6	.	CASKSSYNSPLHF	TGTGCCAGTAAAAGCTCCTATAATTCACCCCTCCACTTT
TRBV7-8	many	TRBJ2-6	.	CASSLALKTSGANVLTF	TGTGCCAGCAGCTTAGCGCTAAAGACCTCTGGGGCCAACGTCCTGACTTTC
TRBV7-8	medium-sized	TRBJ2-1	.	CASSLEAGGTYNEQFF	TGTGCCAGCAGCTTAGAGGCAGGGGGGACCTACAATGAGCAGTTCTTC
TRBV7-2	many	TRBJ1-1	TRBD1	CASSLFMFSAGDRANTEAFF	TGTGCCAGCAGCTTATTCATGTTCTCGGCGGGGGACAGGGCGAACACTGAAGCTTTCTTT
TRBV4-2	many	TRBJ2-2	TRBD2	CASSQVAGSNTGELFF	TGTGCCAGCAGCCAAGTAGCGGGGTCGAACACCGGGGAGCTGTTTTTT
TRBV9	medium-sized	TRBJ1-2	.	CASSISRSGYTF	TGTGCCAGCAGCATCAGTCGGAGCGGCTACACCTTC
TRBV20-1	many	TRBJ2-7	.	CSARSSSYEQYF	TGCAGTGCTAGGTCCAGCTCCTACGAGCAGTACTTC
TRBV18	many	TRBJ2-1	.	CASSPFAPGQSNNEQFF	TGTGCCAGCTCACCATTTGCTCCGGGACAATCTAACAATGAGCAGTTCTTC
TRBV18	many	TRBJ2-7	.	CASSPPGSSYEQYF	TGTGCCAGCTCACCACCGGGGAGCTCCTACGAGCAGTACTTC
TRBV7-2	many	TRBJ2-3	TRBD2	CASSSIAGVTDTQYF	TGTGCCAGCAGCTCCATAGCGGGAGTAACAGATACGCAGTATTTT
TRBV27	few	TRBJ2-7	TRBD1	CATRPSDQGAHEQYF	TGTGCCACCCGACCCTCGGACCAGGGGGCCCACGAGCAGTACTTC
TRBV10-3	many	TRBJ2-5	.	CAIGRETQYF	TGTGCCATCGGCCGAGAGACCCAGTACTTC
TRBV6-5	once	TRBJ2-7	TRBD1	CASSSGTGVSDLLPYEQYF	TGTGCCAGCAGTTCCGGGACAGGGGTCTCCGATCTACTCCCCTACGAGCAGTACTTC
TRBV9	many	TRBJ2-1	.	CASSVAGWQLNEQFF	TGTGCCAGCAGCGTAGCCGGCTGGCAGCTCAATGAGCAGTTCTTC
TRBV6-5	many	TRBJ1-5	TRBD1	CASRPRGPGQPQHF	TGTGCCAGCAGACCGAGGGGGCCGGGTCAGCCCCAGCATTTT
TRBV6-2/TRBV6-3	many	TRBJ2-7	TRBD1	CASSLSGTGSYEQYF	TGTGCCAGCAGCTTATCCGGGACAGGATCCTACGAGCAGTACTTC
TRBV11-3	.	TRBJ2-1	.	CASSLGGTPRHEQFF	TGTGCCAGCAGCTTAGGGGGGACTCCTAGGCATGAGCAGTTCTTC
TRBV29-1	.	TRBJ2-1	TRBD2	CSVDIGLAFNEQFF	TGCAGCGTTGATATCGGACTAGCGTTCAATGAGCAGTTCTTC
TRBV7-2	many	TRBJ2-7	TRBD2	CASSSGTSVYEQYF	TGTGCCAGCAGCTCCGGGACTAGCGTCTACGAGCAGTACTTC
TRBV28	many	TRBJ2-5	TRBD2	CASSGDPGLAGQETQYF	TGTGCCAGCAGTGGGGACCCGGGACTAGCGGGCCAAGAGACCCAGTACTTC
TRBV7-2	many	TRBJ2-1	.	CASSLAWSNEQFF	TGTGCCAGCAGCTTAGCCTGGAGCAATGAGCAGTTCTTC
TRBV23-1	many	TRBJ1-4	.	CASSQSPRRDIEKLFF	TGCGCCAGCAGTCAATCCCCCCGCCGGGACATCGAAAAACTGTTTTTT
TRBV7-2	few	TRBJ2-6	TRBD1	CASRATGLGANVLTF	TGTGCCAGCAGAGCGACAGGGCTTGGGGCCAACGTCCTGACTTTC
TRBV4-3	few	TRBJ2-7	.	CASSQDTGTYEQYF	TGCGCCAGCAGCCAAGATACAGGGACCTACGAGCAGTACTTC
TRBV5-6	once	TRBJ1-5	.	CASSFQASNQPQHF	TGTGCCAGCAGCTTTCAGGCTAGCAATCAGCCCCAGCATTTT
TRBV5-1	many	TRBJ1-1	.	CASTDPRGTEAFF	TGCGCCAGCACCGATCCCCGCGGGACTGAAGCTTTCTTT